This T cell receptor (beta chain) was sequenced in a study of CD8 T cells in ankylosing spondylitis. Libraries of TCR beta came from quantitative 5'-RACE with molecular barcodes. Via MiXCR, TCRdb re-called the 5' RACE reads, giving one row per CDR3 protein. The sample holds 200,000 to 250,000 distinct CDR3 sequences; about 11% are singletons and the top ten take 21%. The CDR3 consists of 14 residues. V was clipped by 1 base and J by 6 bases, with 14 bases between them. Germline V gene lookup returns CDR1 SGHRS and CDR2 YFSETQ. This clonotype was seen many times. The sequenced sample was blood, either unsorted or a sorted T cell fraction (not recorded which). The chain couples TRBV5-1 to TRBJ2-7; D gene uncertain. This sequence originates from a male donor with ankylosing spondylitis or in good health (not recorded which). Written as DNA, the CDR3 is TGCGCCAGCAGCTTGAGTACAGTAGGTCGCGAGCAGTACTTC. It yields the protein CASSLSTVGREQYF.